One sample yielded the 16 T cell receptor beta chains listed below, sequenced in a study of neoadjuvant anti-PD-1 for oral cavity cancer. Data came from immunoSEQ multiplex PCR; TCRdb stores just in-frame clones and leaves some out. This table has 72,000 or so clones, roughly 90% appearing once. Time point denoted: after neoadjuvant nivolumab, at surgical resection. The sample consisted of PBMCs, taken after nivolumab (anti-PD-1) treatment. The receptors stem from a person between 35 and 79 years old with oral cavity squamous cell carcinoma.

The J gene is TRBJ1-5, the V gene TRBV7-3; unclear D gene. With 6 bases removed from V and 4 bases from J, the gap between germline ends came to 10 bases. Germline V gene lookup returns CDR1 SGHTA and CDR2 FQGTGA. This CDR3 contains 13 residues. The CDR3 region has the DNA TGTGCCAGCAGTTCGGACGGAAATCAGCCCCAGCATTTT. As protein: CASSSDGNQPQHF.

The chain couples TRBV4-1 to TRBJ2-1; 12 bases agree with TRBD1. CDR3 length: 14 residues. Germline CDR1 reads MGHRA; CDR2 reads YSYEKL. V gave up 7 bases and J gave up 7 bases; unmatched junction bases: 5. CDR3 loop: CASTGTGGFNEQFF. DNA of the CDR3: TGCGCCAGCACCGGGACAGGGGGCTTTAATGAGCAGTTCTTC.

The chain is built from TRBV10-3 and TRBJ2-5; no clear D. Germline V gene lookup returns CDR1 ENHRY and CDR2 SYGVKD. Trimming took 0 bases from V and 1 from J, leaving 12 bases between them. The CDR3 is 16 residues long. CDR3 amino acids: CAISESIGVAQETQYF. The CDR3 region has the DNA TGTGCCATCAGTGAGTCGATTGGGGTGGCCCAAGAGACCCAGTACTTC.

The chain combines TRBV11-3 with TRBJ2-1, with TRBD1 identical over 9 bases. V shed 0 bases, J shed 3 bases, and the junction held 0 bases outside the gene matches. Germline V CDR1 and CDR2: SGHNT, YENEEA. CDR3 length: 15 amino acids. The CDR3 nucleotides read TGTGCCAGCAGCTTAGAGGGACAGGGCTACAATGAGCAGTTCTTC. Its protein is CASSLEGQGYNEQFF.

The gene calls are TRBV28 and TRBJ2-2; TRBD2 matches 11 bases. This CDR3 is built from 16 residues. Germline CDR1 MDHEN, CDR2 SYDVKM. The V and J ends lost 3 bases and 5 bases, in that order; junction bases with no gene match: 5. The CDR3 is CASSFLRLAGTGELFF. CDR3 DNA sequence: TGTGCCAGCAGTTTCCTAAGACTAGCGGGAACCGGGGAGCTGTTTTTT.

The CDR3 protein is CASSLAPLEEQYF. The CDR3 bases are TGCGCCAGCAGCTTGGCTCCTCTGGAGGAGCAGTACTTC. The chain recombines TRBV5-1 with TRBJ2-7; D gene unclear. This CDR3 is built from 13 residues. Germline values: CDR1 SGHRS, CDR2 YFSETQ. Trimming pared 0 bases from V and 7 bases from J, leaving 11 bases between.

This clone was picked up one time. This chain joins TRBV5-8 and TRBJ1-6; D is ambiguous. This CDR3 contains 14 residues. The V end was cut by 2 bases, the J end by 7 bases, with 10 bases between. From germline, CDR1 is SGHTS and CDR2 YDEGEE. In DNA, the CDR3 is TGTGCCAGCAGCTTTGGAGTCAGGAATTCACCCCTCCACTTT. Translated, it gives CASSFGVRNSPLHF.

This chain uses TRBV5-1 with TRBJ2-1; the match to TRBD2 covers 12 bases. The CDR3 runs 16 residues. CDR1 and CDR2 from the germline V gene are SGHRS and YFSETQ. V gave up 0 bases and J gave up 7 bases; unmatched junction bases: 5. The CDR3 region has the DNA TGCGCCAGCAGCTTGGGGCTAGCGGGAGGGCAGAATGAGCAGTTCTTC. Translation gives CASSLGLAGGQNEQFF. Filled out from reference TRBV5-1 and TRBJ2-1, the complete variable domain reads KAGVTQTPRYLIKTRGQQVTLSCSPISGHRSVSWYQQTPGQGLQFLFEYFSETQRNKGNFPGRFSGRQFSNSRSEMNVSTLELGDSALYLCASSLGLAGGQNEQFFGPGTRLTVL.

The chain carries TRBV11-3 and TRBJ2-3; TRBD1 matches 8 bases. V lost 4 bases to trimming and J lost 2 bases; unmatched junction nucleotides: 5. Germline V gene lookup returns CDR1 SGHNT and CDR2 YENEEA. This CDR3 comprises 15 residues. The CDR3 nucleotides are TGTGCCAGCAGCTCAGGGGGCGTCTCCACAGATACGCAGTATTTT. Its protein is CASSSGGVSTDTQYF.

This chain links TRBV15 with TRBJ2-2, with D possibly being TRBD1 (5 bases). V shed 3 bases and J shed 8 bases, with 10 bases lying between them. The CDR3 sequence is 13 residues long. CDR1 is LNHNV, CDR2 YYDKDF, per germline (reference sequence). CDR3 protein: CATSRGQGGELFF. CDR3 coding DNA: TGTGCCACCAGCAGGGGCCAGGGAGGGGAGCTGTTTTTT.

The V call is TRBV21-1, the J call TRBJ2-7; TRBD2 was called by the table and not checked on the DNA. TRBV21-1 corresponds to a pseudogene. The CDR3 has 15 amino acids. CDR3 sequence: CASSKANGFSYEQYF. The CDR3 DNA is TGTGCCAGCAGCAAAGCCAACGGGTTCTCCTACGAGCAGTACTTC.

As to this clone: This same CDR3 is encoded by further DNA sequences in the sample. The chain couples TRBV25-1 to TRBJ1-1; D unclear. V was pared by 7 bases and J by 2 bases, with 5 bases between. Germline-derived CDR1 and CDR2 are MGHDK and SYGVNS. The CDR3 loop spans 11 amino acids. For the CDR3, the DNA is TGTGCCAGCACGAGAAACACTGAAGCTTTCTTT. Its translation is CASTRNTEAFF.

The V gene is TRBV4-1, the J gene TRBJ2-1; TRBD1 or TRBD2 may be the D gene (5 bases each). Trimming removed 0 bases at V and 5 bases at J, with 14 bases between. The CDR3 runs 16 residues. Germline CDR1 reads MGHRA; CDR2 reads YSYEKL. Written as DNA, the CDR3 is TGCGCCAGCAGCCAAGAGGGCCGGGGCACCGACAATGAGCAGTTCTTC. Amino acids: CASSQEGRGTDNEQFF.

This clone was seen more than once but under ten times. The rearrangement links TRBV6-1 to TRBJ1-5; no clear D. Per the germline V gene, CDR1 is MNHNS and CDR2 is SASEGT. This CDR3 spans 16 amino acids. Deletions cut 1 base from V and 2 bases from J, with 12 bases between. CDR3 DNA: TGTGCCAGCAGTGAAGTACCGTCGCGCGGCAATCAGCCCCAGCATTTT. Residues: CASSEVPSRGNQPQHF.

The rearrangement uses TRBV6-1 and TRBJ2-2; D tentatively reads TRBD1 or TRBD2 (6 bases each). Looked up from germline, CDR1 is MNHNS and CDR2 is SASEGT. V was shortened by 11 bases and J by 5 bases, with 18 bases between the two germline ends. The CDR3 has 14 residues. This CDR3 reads CAYASGARTGELFF. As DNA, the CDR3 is TGTGCCTACGCGTCGGGGGCTCGGACCGGGGAGCTGTTTTTT.

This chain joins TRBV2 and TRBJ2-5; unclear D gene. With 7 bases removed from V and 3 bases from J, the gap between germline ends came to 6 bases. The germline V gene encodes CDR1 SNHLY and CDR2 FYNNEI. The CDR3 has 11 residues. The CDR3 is CASTRKETQYF. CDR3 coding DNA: TGTGCCAGCACCCGGAAAGAGACCCAGTACTTC.